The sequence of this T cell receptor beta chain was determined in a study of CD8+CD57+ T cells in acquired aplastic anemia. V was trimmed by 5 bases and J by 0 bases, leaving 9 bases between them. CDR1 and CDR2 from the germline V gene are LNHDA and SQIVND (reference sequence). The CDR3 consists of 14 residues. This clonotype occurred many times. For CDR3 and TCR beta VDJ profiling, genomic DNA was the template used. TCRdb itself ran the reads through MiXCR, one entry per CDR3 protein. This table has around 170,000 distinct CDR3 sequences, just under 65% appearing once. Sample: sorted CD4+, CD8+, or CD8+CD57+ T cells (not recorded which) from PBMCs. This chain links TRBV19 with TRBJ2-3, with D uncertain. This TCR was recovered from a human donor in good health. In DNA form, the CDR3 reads TGTGCCAGTAGTGTCCCCGGAAGCACAGATACGCAGTATTTT. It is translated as CASSVPGSTDTQYF.